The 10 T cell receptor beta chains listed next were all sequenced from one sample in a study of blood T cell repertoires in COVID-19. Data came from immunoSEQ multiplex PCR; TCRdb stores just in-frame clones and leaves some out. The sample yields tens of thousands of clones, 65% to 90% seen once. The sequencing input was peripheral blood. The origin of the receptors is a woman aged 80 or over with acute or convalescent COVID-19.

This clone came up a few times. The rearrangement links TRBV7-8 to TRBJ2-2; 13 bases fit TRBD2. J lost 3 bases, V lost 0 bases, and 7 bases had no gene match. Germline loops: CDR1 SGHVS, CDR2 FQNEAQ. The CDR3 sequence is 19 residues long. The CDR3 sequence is CASSLAYTSGGAYTGELFF. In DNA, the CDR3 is TGTGCCAGCAGCTTAGCGTACACTAGCGGGGGGGCTTACACCGGGGAGCTGTTTTTT. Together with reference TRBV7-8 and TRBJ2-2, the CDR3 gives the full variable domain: GAGVSQSPRYKVAKRGQDVALRCDPISGHVSLFWYQQALGQGPEFLTYFQNEAQLDKSGLPSDRFFAERPEGSVSTLKIQRTQQEDSAVYLCASSLAYTSGGAYTGELFFGEGSRLTVL.

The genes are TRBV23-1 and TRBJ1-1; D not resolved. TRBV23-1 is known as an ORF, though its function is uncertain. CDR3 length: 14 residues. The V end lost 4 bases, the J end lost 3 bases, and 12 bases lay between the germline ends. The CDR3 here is CASSPTRPDTEAFF. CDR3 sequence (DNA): TGCGCCAGCAGTCCGACTCGCCCGGACACTGAAGCTTTCTTT.

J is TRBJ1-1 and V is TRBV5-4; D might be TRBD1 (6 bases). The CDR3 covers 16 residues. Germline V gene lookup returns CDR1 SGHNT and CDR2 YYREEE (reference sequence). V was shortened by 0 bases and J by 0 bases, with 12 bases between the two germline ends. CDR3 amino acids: CASSLGLDRMNTEAFF. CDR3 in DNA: TGTGCCAGCAGCTTGGGCCTGGACAGAATGAACACTGAAGCTTTCTTT. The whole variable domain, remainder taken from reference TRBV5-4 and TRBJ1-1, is ETGVTQSPTHLIKTRGQQVTLRCSSQSGHNTVSWYQQALGQGPQFIFQYYREEENGRGNFPPRFSGLQFPNYSSELNVNALELDDSALYLCASSLGLDRMNTEAFFGQGTRLTVV.

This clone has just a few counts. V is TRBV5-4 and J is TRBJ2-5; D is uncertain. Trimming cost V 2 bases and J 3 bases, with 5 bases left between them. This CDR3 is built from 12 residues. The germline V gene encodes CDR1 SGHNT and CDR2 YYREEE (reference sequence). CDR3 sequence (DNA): TGTGCCAGCAGCTTCCTAGAAGAGACCCAGTACTTC. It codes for CASSFLEETQYF.

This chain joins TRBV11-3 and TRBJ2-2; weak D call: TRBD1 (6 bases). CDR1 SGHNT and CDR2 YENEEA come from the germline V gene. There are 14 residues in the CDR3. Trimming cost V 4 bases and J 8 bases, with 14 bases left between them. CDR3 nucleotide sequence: TGTGCCAGCAGCTCAGGGGCTCTCGCGGGGGAGCTGTTTTTT. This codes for CASSSGALAGELFF. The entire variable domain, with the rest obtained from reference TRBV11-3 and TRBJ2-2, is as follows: EAGVVQSPRYKIIEKKQPVAFWCNPISGHNTLYWYLQNLGQGPELLIRYENEEAVDDSQLPKDRFSAERLKGVDSTLKIQPAELGDSAVYLCASSSGALAGELFFGEGSRLTVL.

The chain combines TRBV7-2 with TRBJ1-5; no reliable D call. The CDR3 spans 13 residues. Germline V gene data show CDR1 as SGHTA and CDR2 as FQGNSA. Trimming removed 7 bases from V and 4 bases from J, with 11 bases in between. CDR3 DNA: TGTGCCAGCACACTGCGGAGGAATCAGCCCCAGCATTTT. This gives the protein CASTLRRNQPQHF.

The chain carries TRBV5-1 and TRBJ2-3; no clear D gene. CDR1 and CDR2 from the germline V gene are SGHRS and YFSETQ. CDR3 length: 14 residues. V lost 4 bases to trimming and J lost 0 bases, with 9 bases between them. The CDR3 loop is CASSTRNSTDTQYF. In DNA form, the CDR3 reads TGCGCCAGCAGCACCAGAAACAGCACAGATACGCAGTATTTT. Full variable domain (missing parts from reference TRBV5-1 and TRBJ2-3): KAGVTQTPRYLIKTRGQQVTLSCSPISGHRSVSWYQQTPGQGLQFLFEYFSETQRNKGNFPGRFSGRQFSNSRSEMNVSTLELGDSALYLCASSTRNSTDTQYFGPGTRLTVL.

Here the CDR3 reads CASSEVWTSGGADTQYF. The DNA for the CDR3 is TGTGCCAGCAGTGAGGTCTGGACTAGCGGGGGGGCAGATACGCAGTATTTT. The chain is built from TRBV6-1 and TRBJ2-3, with 15 bases aligning to TRBD2. Trimming at V came to 3 bases and at J to 4 bases, leaving 5 bases not matched to a gene. CDR3 length: 17 amino acids. Germline CDR1 reads MNHNS; CDR2 reads SASEGT.

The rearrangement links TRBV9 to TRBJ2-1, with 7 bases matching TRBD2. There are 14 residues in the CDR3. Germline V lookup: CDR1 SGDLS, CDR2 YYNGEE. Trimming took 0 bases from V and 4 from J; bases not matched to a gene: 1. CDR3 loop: CASSVDGGYNEQFF. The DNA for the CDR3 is TGTGCCAGCAGCGTAGACGGGGGGTACAATGAGCAGTTCTTC.

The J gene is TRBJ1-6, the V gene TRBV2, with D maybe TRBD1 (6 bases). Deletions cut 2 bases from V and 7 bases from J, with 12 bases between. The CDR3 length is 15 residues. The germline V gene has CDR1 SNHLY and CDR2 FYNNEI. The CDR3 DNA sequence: TGTGCCAGCAGTGAAAGGGAGGGGGGCAATTCACCCCTCCACTTT. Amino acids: CASSEREGGNSPLHF.